One sample yielded the 25 T cell receptor beta chains listed below, sequenced in a study of blood T cells in healthy people across ages. A second PCR of roughly 7 to 11 cycles used a sample-barcoded 5' primer and a J-beta primer mix. TCRdb fed the 5' RACE reads into MiXCR, producing one record per CDR3 protein. The sample carries about 800,000 distinct CDR3 sequences, around 45% recorded once. The material sequenced was blood. The receptor set was obtained from an elderly man in good health.

This clonotype was detected a few times. The chain has TRBV29-1 and TRBJ2-1, with a weak D call TRBD2 (6 bases). The CDR3 has 12 amino acids. CDR1 and CDR2 (germline): SQVTM, ANQGSEA. V was pared by 7 bases and J by 12 bases, with 19 bases between. Written as DNA, the CDR3 is TGCAGCGGGACGGGACCTGACGGGGGGCAGTTCTTC. Translating it yields CSGTGPDGGQFF.

This clonotype has just a few counts. The chain employs TRBV3-1 and TRBJ2-1; TRBD2 is a possible D gene (6 bases). Germline CDR1 LGHDT, CDR2 YNNKEL (reference sequence). The CDR3 is made up of 13 amino acids. V lost 4 bases, J lost 14 bases, and 18 bases lay in between. The CDR3 spells CASSRTRNGREFF. DNA of the CDR3: TGTGCCAGCAGCCGGACGAGGAACGGGAGAGAGTTCTTC.

Many counts were recorded for this clonotype. The gene calls are TRBV7-3 and TRBJ2-1, with TRBD2 identical over 12 bases. V trimming: 3 bases; J trimming: 7 bases; junction bases outside the gene matches: 4. Germline V lookup: CDR1 SGHTA, CDR2 FQGTGA. The CDR3 length is 15 residues. The CDR3 region has the DNA TGTGCCAGCAGCTTGACTAGCGGGAGAGTAAATGAGCAGTTCTTC. It encodes CASSLTSGRVNEQFF.

This clonotype came up a few times. The J gene is TRBJ2-7, the V gene TRBV7-2; 8 bases are a match to TRBD2. This CDR3 has 16 amino acids. The germline V gene has CDR1 SGHTA and CDR2 FQGNSA. The trim removed 5 bases at V and 3 bases at J, leaving 12 bases unmatched. Here the CDR3 DNA reads TGTGCCAGCAGCCAATCATCGGGACTAGTGAGCTACGAGCAGTACTTC. Translation: CASSQSSGLVSYEQYF.

The CDR3 loop reads CATSRVGADNEQFF. The CDR3 nucleotides are TGTGCCACCAGCAGAGTCGGAGCGGACAATGAGCAGTTCTTC. The chain links TRBV15 to TRBJ2-1; a weak D match, TRBD2 (5 bases). Germline V gives CDR1 LNHNV, CDR2 YYDKDF (reference sequence). This CDR3 contains 14 residues. V gave up 1 base and J gave up 5 bases, with 9 bases separating them.

The CDR3 sequence: CASSFMRGRTNNEQYF. In DNA, the CDR3 is TGTGCCAGCAGTTTTATGCGCGGGAGGACTAACAATGAGCAGTACTTC. The rearrangement uses TRBV28 and TRBJ2-5; 8 bases are shared with TRBD2. CDR1 MDHEN and CDR2 SYDVKM come from the germline V gene. This CDR3 spans 16 amino acids. V lost 3 bases, J lost 11 bases, and 17 bases stayed unmatched.

The chain recombines TRBV27 with TRBJ1-6; the D is unclear. Germline loops: CDR1 MNHEY, CDR2 SMNVEV (reference sequence). There are 14 residues in the CDR3. Trimming removed 3 bases from V and 5 bases from J, with 8 bases in between. CDR3 protein: CASSFRSNNSPLHF. The CDR3 nucleotides read TGTGCCAGCAGTTTCCGGTCGAATAATTCACCCCTCCACTTT.

This clonotype has more than one count but fewer than ten. The rearrangement links TRBV7-2 to TRBJ2-3, with D maybe TRBD2 (5 bases). This CDR3 spans 15 amino acids. Trimming left V 3 bases short and J 4 bases short, with 14 bases between. CDR1 and CDR2 from the germline V gene are SGHTA and FQGNSA. The CDR3 reads CASSLAGPRADTQYF. Here the CDR3 DNA reads TGTGCCAGCAGCTTGGCGGGCCCACGGGCAGATACGCAGTATTTT.

The chain uses TRBV29-1 and TRBJ2-7; D is perhaps TRBD1 (7 bases). Germline V gives CDR1 SQVTM, CDR2 ANQGSEA. This CDR3 comprises 13 residues. V lost 4 bases and J 2 bases, leaving 12 bases between the germline ends. For the CDR3, the DNA is TGCAGCGTTGTGCGGGACAGCGCCTACGAGCAGTACTTC. This gives the protein CSVVRDSAYEQYF.

This clonotype was observed a handful of times. The J gene is TRBJ2-7, the V gene TRBV18; TRBD1 aligns across 10 bases. Germline V CDR1 and CDR2: KGHSH, LQKENI. Trimming removed 5 bases from V and 4 bases from J; junction bases left unmatched: 8. There are 15 residues in the CDR3. In nucleotides, the CDR3 is TGTGCCAGCTCAGCGACCGGGACAGGGGAGTACGAGCAGTACTTC. This translates into CASSATGTGEYEQYF.

To note about this clonotype: Since a much larger clone is just one base distant, this may be a read error. CDR3 sequence reads: CASSPDRVGGEQYF. CDR3 DNA: TGTGCCAGCTCCCCGGACAGGGTTGGGGGTGAGCAGTACTTC. This chain connects TRBV27 to TRBJ2-4, with 8 bases fitting TRBD1. Trimming cost V 8 bases and J 13 bases; bases outside gene matches: 16. This CDR3 is 14 amino acids long. From germline, CDR1 is MNHEY and CDR2 SMNVEV (reference sequence).

The V call is TRBV7-9, the J call TRBJ2-7, with TRBD2 matching 8 bases. Germline V CDR1 and CDR2: SEHNR, FQNEAQ (reference sequence). Trimming cost V 1 base and J 2 bases; bases outside gene matches: 7. The CDR3 has 16 amino acids. The CDR3 is CASSLDMREAPYEQYF. In DNA form, the CDR3 reads TGTGCCAGCAGCTTAGATATGCGGGAGGCCCCCTACGAGCAGTACTTC. Based on the CDR3 plus reference TRBV7-9 and TRBJ2-7, the full variable domain is DTGVSQNPRHKITKRGQNVTFRCDPISEHNRLYWYRQTLGQGPEFLTYFQNEAQLEKSRLLSDRFSAERPKGSFSTLEIQRTEQGDSAMYLCASSLDMREAPYEQYFGPGTRLTVT.

A few counts support this clonotype. J is TRBJ2-3 and V is TRBV28; no firm D call. CDR1 and CDR2 from the germline V gene are MDHEN and SYDVKM. Trimming took off 4 bases at V and 2 bases at J, with 22 bases between the two ends. The CDR3 is 18 residues long. The CDR3 DNA reads as TGTGCCAGCAGTTCCTCCCCTATGGGAACCTTTCACACAGATACGCAGTATTTT. The encoded protein is CASSSSPMGTFHTDTQYF.

The V call is TRBV18, the J call TRBJ1-6; TRBD1 might be the D (5 bases). The CDR3 totals 20 residues. V was cut by 4 bases and J by 0 bases, with 22 bases left in between. The V gene's germline CDR1 is KGHSH and CDR2 LQKENI. The CDR3 protein is CASSLSGTDTRASYNSPLHF. CDR3 DNA: TGTGCCAGCTCACTCTCCGGGACCGACACCAGAGCCTCCTATAATTCACCCCTCCACTTT.

This clonotype was seen only a few times. The chain joins TRBV7-9 to TRBJ2-1; 8 nucleotides agree with TRBD2. With V trimmed by 7 bases and J by 7 bases, 12 bases remained unmatched. From germline, CDR1 is SEHNR and CDR2 FQNEAQ (reference sequence). The CDR3 loop spans 15 amino acids. This CDR3 is CASTGGQREWNEQFF. The CDR3 DNA reads as TGTGCCAGCACCGGCGGCCAGCGGGAGTGGAATGAGCAGTTCTTC.

The rearrangement uses TRBV10-3 and TRBJ1-2, with no clear D. V lost 3 bases and J lost 12, with 17 bases in between. Germline V lookup: CDR1 ENHRY, CDR2 SYGVKD. The CDR3 sequence is 13 residues long. Here the CDR3 DNA reads TGTGCCATCAGTGATAATGAAGAGGGTAGCCACACCTTC. Residues: CAISDNEEGSHTF.

For this clonotype: The junction shows a germline mismatch at one end, possibly a read error. V gene TRBV25-1 combines with J gene TRBJ2-3; possibly TRBD1 for D (5 bases). Germline V gene data show CDR1 as MGHDK and CDR2 as SYGVNS. CDR3 length: 14 amino acids. The chain's CDR3 is CTSSRQLNTDTQYF. The CDR3 DNA sequence: TGTACCAGCAGTCGACAGCTTAACACAGATACGCAGTATTTT. Looking up the rest from reference TRBV25-1 and TRBJ2-3 gives the full variable domain: EADIYQTPRYLVIGTGKKITLECSQTMGHDKMYWYQQDPGMELHLIHYSYGVNSTEKGDLSSESTVSRIRTEHFPLTLESARPSHTSQYLCTSSRQLNTDTQYFGPGTRLTVL.

The chain employs TRBV7-3 and TRBJ2-2; no firm D call. V was clipped by 1 base and J by 3 bases, with 3 bases between them. The CDR3 is 13 amino acids. Germline V gene data show CDR1 as SGHTA and CDR2 as FQGTGA. CDR3 region: CASSLSYTGELFF. The CDR3 DNA follows: TGTGCCAGCAGCTTAAGTTACACCGGGGAGCTGTTTTTT.

This clonotype was found a few times. The chain employs TRBV11-2 and TRBJ1-5; D call uncertain. The germline V gene encodes CDR1 SGHAT and CDR2 FQNNGV. The CDR3 covers 13 residues. Between the trimmed V and J ends, which lost 5 bases and 6 bases, there was a span of 11 bases. The CDR3 is CASSGAVAQPQHF. In DNA form, the CDR3 reads TGTGCCAGCAGCGGAGCGGTTGCTCAGCCCCAGCATTTT.

This clonotype was observed a few times. This chain connects TRBV7-3 to TRBJ2-7; no clear D gene. CDR1 and CDR2 (germline): SGHTA, FQGTGA. V was cut by 0 bases and J by 5 bases, with 8 bases left in between. The CDR3 sequence is 13 residues long. The CDR3 DNA follows: TGTGCCAGCAGCTTAACGGGGATTAACGAGCAGTACTTC. Its protein is CASSLTGINEQYF.

CDR3: CSAILTWGDLFYNEQFF. The CDR3 DNA follows: TGCAGTGCTATTCTGACGTGGGGGGACTTATTTTACAATGAGCAGTTCTTC. The gene calls are TRBV20-1 and TRBJ2-1; the D gene is possibly TRBD2 (6 bases). From germline, CDR1 is DFQATT and CDR2 SNEGSKA (reference sequence). CDR3 size: 17 residues. Deletions cut 4 bases from V and 4 bases from J, with 23 bases between.

The chain recombines TRBV20-1 with TRBJ2-2; 12 bases agree with TRBD2. V shed 3 bases, J shed 7 bases, and the junction held 12 bases outside the gene matches. The CDR3 extends over 17 amino acids. Germline V CDR1 and CDR2: DFQATT, SNEGSKA (reference sequence). The CDR3 DNA reads TGCAGTGCTAGGTCACTAGCGGGGGGCGATAGGATCGGGGAGCTGTTTTTT. Translation gives CSARSLAGGDRIGELFF.

The chain joins TRBV2 to TRBJ2-1; perhaps TRBD1 as D (6 bases). Germline V gene data show CDR1 as SNHLY and CDR2 as FYNNEI. This CDR3 region has 15 residues. V lost 3 bases and J 2 bases, leaving 11 bases between the germline ends. The CDR3 region has the DNA TGTGCCAGCAGTGAGTCAGGGGCGACCTACAATGAGCAGTTCTTC. Its translation is CASSESGATYNEQFF.

CDR3 residues: CASSQGSRGRETQYF. DNA for the CDR3: TGCGCCAGCAGTCAAGGAAGTAGGGGTCGGGAGACCCAGTACTTC. This chain links TRBV23-1 with TRBJ2-5; a weak D match, TRBD1 (5 bases). TRBV23-1 is annotated as an ORF whose role is uncertain. This CDR3 region has 15 residues. Trimming removed 2 bases at V and 5 bases at J, with 15 bases between.

The rearrangement links TRBV25-1 to TRBJ2-1, with 7 bases identical to TRBD2. The end of the DNA is better explained by TRBJ2-7, so the J call may be wrong. Germline V gene data show CDR1 as MGHDK and CDR2 as SYGVNS. The CDR3 contains 15 residues. This CDR3 reads CASCPASGFYNEQYF. The CDR3 bases are TGTGCCAGCTGCCCAGCTAGCGGATTCTACAATGAGCAGTACTTC.